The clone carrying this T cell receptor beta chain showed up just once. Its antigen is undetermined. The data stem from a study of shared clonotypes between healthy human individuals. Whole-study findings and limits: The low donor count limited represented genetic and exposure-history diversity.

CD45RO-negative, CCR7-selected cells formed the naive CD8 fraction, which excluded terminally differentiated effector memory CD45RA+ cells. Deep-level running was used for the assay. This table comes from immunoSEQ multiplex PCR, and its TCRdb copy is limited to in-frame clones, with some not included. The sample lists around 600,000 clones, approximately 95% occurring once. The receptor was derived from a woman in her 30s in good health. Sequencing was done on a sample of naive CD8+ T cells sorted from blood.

This CDR3 is CASSSQFSQPQHF. In DNA, the CDR3 is TGTGCCAGTTCCTCCCAATTTAGTCAGCCCCAGCATTTT. The V and J genes are TRBV27 and TRBJ1-5; unclear D gene. The ends were cut back, 9 bases at V and 6 bases at J, with 15 bases in the middle. CDR1 and CDR2 (germline): MNHEY, SMNVEV (reference sequence). This CDR3 contains 13 residues.